This record covers a single T cell receptor (beta chain). The antigen this receptor binds is unknown. Base qualities are not recorded, but no much larger clone differs from it by a single base. The entry originates in a study of T cell responses to AZD1222 COVID-19 vaccine (dated by TCRdb to the early 2020s). With respect to the entire study: AZD1222 recipients with second doses at about 4 weeks or about 12 weeks were pooled, because spike-specific TCR depth and breadth did not differ between schedules. A total of 233 trial participants underwent TCR sequencing, of whom some 200 had received two doses of AZD1222 and 26 had received two doses of the MenACWY control vaccine. Enrollment into the trials was organized by age into subgroups of 18-55, 56-69 and 70-plus years, and those subgroups contained approximately 160, 26 and 62 TCR-sequenced participants, respectively. General study outcomes and caveats: Participants were mostly white British, with more females than males. The authors suggested clonal diversity may have been underestimated. No day 14 peak-response samples were available, so repertoires were characterized only after the peak T cell response. After two AZD1222 doses, spike-specific TCR breadth and depth were significantly higher than at day 0 and than in MenACWY recipients. Vaccine-associated CD4 TCRs spanned the whole spike protein, with dominant responses in regions 160-218 and 743-854. The 56-69-year group was small, and its depth increase did not reach significance, likely because of low power. Nearly half of unique spike-specific TCRs reportedly recognized epitopes outside regions mutated in the B.1.351 and B.1.1.7 variants. Conclusions about previously exposed vaccinees are limited because only 5 or 6 AZD1222 recipients were SARS-CoV-2 seropositive at baseline.

The time point label, read with the paper, signifies: baseline before first vaccination. The vaccinee samples were drawn from two UK trials, COV001 and COV002, one of which was a single-blind randomized controlled phase 2/3 trial testing AZD1222 (ChAdOx1 nCoV-19) in healthy adults. For TCRbeta chain sequencing, PBMC samples were collected from trial participants at day 0 and at day 28 after the second dose. The CDR3 spans 14 residues, from the cysteine through the phenylalanine. The kept DNA is CDR3 alone, 42 bases in frame from the first base. V was cut back by 5 bases and J by 0 bases, leaving a gap of 10 bases between them. CDR1 and CDR2 are drawn from the germline V gene: LGHNT, FRNRAP. The CDR3 regions of human TCRbeta chains were analyzed by immunosequencing. As for the original processing: Repertoire TCRs were checked for matches against a reference library of SARS-CoV-2-specific TCRs that had been generated using the MIRA antigen-specificity platform. Breadth was defined as the fraction of unique TCRs that were SARS-CoV-2-associated, and depth was defined as the fraction of total T cells that were SARS-CoV-2-associated. Using the MIRA data, each spike-specific TCR was assigned both to the spike region to which the TCR was reactive and to a CD4 or CD8 class. Log10-transformed breadth and depth values were compared by one-way ANOVA with Sidak's multiple comparisons tests. TCRdb mirrors the immuneACCESS table, restricted to in-frame sequences. Some clones are absent from its copies; in checked studies, under half trace to an unresolved V gene, and the reason for the others is unknown. The V and J calls and the clone size are those of that table, but D and trimming were determined from the DNA. In all, the sample holds just under 95,000 clones, and just over 85% of those were seen once. The biggest ten clones account for roughly 10% of the sample.

The specimen comprised peripheral blood, sampled on day 0 of AZD1222 vaccination. The chain is encoded by TRBV12-5 joined to TRBJ1-1; 5 matching bases give a weak D call of TRBD1. This TCR came from an adult in good health. The nucleotide sequence is given as TGTGCTAGTGGTCCGGGGGGGATGAACACTGAAGCTTTCTTT. Its protein is CASGPGGMNTEAFF.